A single sample gave rise to the 13 T cell receptor beta chains below, sequenced in a study of T cell repertoires in cytomegalovirus infection. TCRdb reprocessed the reads via MiXCR and lists one record per CDR3 protein. The sample holds 150,000 to 200,000 distinct CDR3 sequences; roughly 14% are singletons and the top ten take 27%. Sequencing input: PBMCs. The receptors were sampled from a human donor in good health (CMV status not recorded). Some clones in this sample may be carry-over from other donors' samples.

This chain uses TRBV4-2 with TRBJ1-5, with a weak D call TRBD1 (6 bases). Trimming pared 0 bases from V and 6 bases from J, leaving 12 bases between. This CDR3 has 15 residues. Germline V gene data show CDR1 as LGHNA and CDR2 as YNFKEQ. The CDR3 sequence: CASSQDLGGGQPQHF. CDR3 nucleotide sequence: TGTGCCAGCAGCCAAGATCTAGGGGGGGGTCAGCCCCAGCATTTT.

The gene calls are TRBV9 and TRBJ1-1, with D maybe TRBD1 (6 bases). With 3 bases removed from V and 1 base from J, the gap between germline ends came to 13 bases. CDR3 length: 15 residues. From germline, CDR1 is SGDLS and CDR2 YYNGEE. CDR3 nucleotides: TGTGCCAGCAGCGCAGACTGGGGGGCGAACACTGAAGCTTTCTTT. Its protein product is CASSADWGANTEAFF.

The chain carries TRBV7-2 and TRBJ1-4; 8 nucleotides agree with TRBD1. The CDR3 is made up of 14 amino acids. Germline CDR1 and CDR2: SGHTA and FQGNSA. Trimming at V came to 3 bases and at J to 4 bases, leaving 1 base not matched to a gene. CDR3 nucleotides: TGTGCCAGCAGCTTCGACAGGGGTAATGAAAAACTGTTTTTT. This translates into CASSFDRGNEKLFF.

V is TRBV29-1 and J is TRBJ2-7; D is unresolved. The CDR3 covers 13 residues. Germline V gives CDR1 SQVTM, CDR2 ANQGSEA. The V gene lost 2 bases and the J gene lost 0 bases, with 8 bases spanning the gap. DNA of the CDR3: TGCAGCGTTGAAAGTCAGGTCTCCTACGAGCAGTACTTC. This encodes CSVESQVSYEQYF.

The chain is built from TRBV6-2 or TRBV6-3 and TRBJ2-5; D is perhaps TRBD2 (6 bases). Germline assignment: CDR1 MNHEY and CDR2 SVGEGT. V dropped 6 bases and J dropped 5 bases, with 16 bases sitting between them. This CDR3 region has 14 residues. This chain's CDR3 is CASSRPGGTETQYF. CDR3 bases: TGTGCCAGCAGCCGCCCGGGCGGGACGGAGACCCAGTACTTC.

CDR3 sequence: CASSTSRGPNQPQHF. The CDR3 nucleotides read TGTGCCAGCAGCACGTCCAGGGGGCCCAATCAGCCCCAGCATTTT. The chain has TRBV7-2 and TRBJ1-5; 8 bases match TRBD1. The CDR3 is made up of 15 amino acids. From germline, CDR1 is SGHTA and CDR2 FQGNSA. The ends lost 5 bases at V and 3 bases at J; junction bases unmatched: 6.

CDR3 sequence: CASSFVGRGDEQFF. The CDR3 DNA sequence: TGTGCCAGCAGCTTCGTCGGGAGGGGCGATGAGCAGTTCTTC. The chain carries TRBV5-5 and TRBJ2-1; 8 bases fit TRBD2. The V segment lost 2 bases and the J segment 8 bases; nucleotides outside the gene matches: 6. CDR3 size: 14 residues. The germline gives CDR1 SGHKS, CDR2 YYEKEE (reference sequence).

This clonotype has only a few counts. The genes are TRBV19 and TRBJ1-5, with D unclear. V was cut by 2 bases and J by 3 bases, with 8 bases left in between. Per germline, CDR1 LNHDA and CDR2 SQIVND (reference sequence). The CDR3 is 14 residues long. This CDR3 reads CASSIRTDNQPQHF. The CDR3 nucleotides read TGTGCCAGTAGTATAAGGACTGACAATCAGCCCCAGCATTTT.

This clonotype turned up a few times. The chain recombines TRBV28 with TRBJ2-3; 9 bases line up with TRBD1. This CDR3 has 14 amino acids. Germline loops: CDR1 MDHEN, CDR2 SYDVKM. The ends lost 5 bases at V and 3 bases at J; junction bases unmatched: 3. In DNA form, the CDR3 reads TGTGCCAGCAGTGGGACAGGGCGTACAGATACGCAGTATTTT. This sequence encodes CASSGTGRTDTQYF.

This clonotype turned up a few times. The chain employs TRBV20-1 and TRBJ2-7, with 9 bases that match TRBD1. CDR3 length: 12 amino acids. Germline V CDR1 and CDR2: DFQATT, SNEGSKA (reference sequence). V shed 7 bases and J 4 bases; nucleotides not matched to a gene: 5. CDR3 amino acids: CSGGQGTYEQYF. CDR3 nucleotides: TGCAGTGGGGGACAGGGAACTTACGAGCAGTACTTC.

This chain joins TRBV29-1 and TRBJ2-1; D is possibly TRBD2 (5 bases). Trimming shortened V by 4 bases and J by 9 bases, and 16 bases separated the two germline ends. The CDR3 has 13 residues. CDR1 is SQVTM, CDR2 ANQGSEA, per germline. The CDR3 loop is CSVGEYNLGEQFF. In DNA, the CDR3 is TGCAGCGTTGGGGAGTATAATCTTGGTGAGCAGTTCTTC.

A few counts support this clonotype. The chain couples TRBV7-4 to TRBJ2-7; TRBD1 matches 10 bases. Trimming took 5 bases from V and 6 from J; bases not matched to a gene: 7. Germline CDR1 SGHVT, CDR2 SQSDAQ. CDR3 length equals 14 residues. CDR3 bases: TGTGCCAGCAGCCTCGGGACAGGGGACGGCGAGCAGTACTTC. It specifies CASSLGTGDGEQYF.

Details on this clonotype: It is likely a read error, because the conserved phenylalanine at the end of the CDR3 is missing. The V gene is TRBV6-1, the J gene TRBJ2-1, with D perhaps TRBD2 (6 bases). Germline V lookup: CDR1 MNHNS, CDR2 SASEGT. V dropped 3 bases and J dropped 5 bases, with 14 bases sitting between them. CDR3 length: 15 amino acids. CDR3 protein: CASSERDVGDNEQFS. The DNA of the CDR3 is TGTGCCAGCAGTGAGCGGGATGTAGGGGACAATGAGCAGTTCTCC.